The 30 T cell receptor beta chains reported below all come from one sample, sequenced in a study of identical twins. MiXCR, applied by TCRdb to the 5' RACE reads, yields one record per CDR3 protein. The sample contains about 1.7 million distinct CDR3 sequences, under 35% of which appear only once. Material: cord blood. These receptors all stem from a newborn girl in good health.

This clonotype has a handful of counts. V is TRBV7-2 and J is TRBJ2-3; 13 bases line up with TRBD2. CDR3 length equals 18 residues. Germline V gene sequence: CDR1 SGHTA, CDR2 FQGNSA. With V trimmed by 3 bases and J by 2 bases, 8 bases remained unmatched. In DNA form, the CDR3 reads TGTGCCAGCAGCTTCCCCCGACTAGCGGGAGGACACACAGATACGCAGTATTTT. Protein: CASSFPRLAGGHTDTQYF.

This clonotype occurred a few times. The chain has TRBV20-1 and TRBJ2-3, with a tentative D call TRBD2 (5 bases). Trimming pared 3 bases from V and 5 bases from J, leaving 18 bases between. Looked up from germline, CDR1 is DFQATT and CDR2 is SNEGSKA (reference sequence). The CDR3 contains 15 residues. CDR3 sequence reads: CSASSRERLEDTQYF. The CDR3 DNA reads TGCAGTGCTAGTTCGAGGGAGAGGCTGGAAGATACGCAGTATTTT.

V is TRBV20-1 and J is TRBJ2-4, with D possibly TRBD1 on 6 matching bases. With the DNA end fitting TRBJ2-5 better, the J assignment may be wrong. In germline, CDR1 is DFQATT, CDR2 SNEGSKA (reference sequence). This CDR3 comprises 14 residues. Written as DNA, the CDR3 is TGCAGTGCTAGCCCCGGGACAACGAAAGAGACCCAGTACTTC. Translation gives CSASPGTTKETQYF.

This clonotype was seen a few times. This chain links TRBV12-3 or TRBV12-4 with TRBJ2-6, with D perhaps TRBD1 or TRBD2 (5 bases each). The CDR3 spans 17 residues. V lost 4 bases, J lost 0 bases, and 13 bases lay in between. CDR3 residues: CASSSGLGFSGANVLTF. For the CDR3, the DNA is TGTGCCAGCAGTTCGGGGCTAGGCTTCTCTGGGGCCAACGTCCTGACTTTC.

V usage is TRBV4-2 and J usage is TRBJ2-5; 10 bases match TRBD1. Unmatched junction bases numbered 4, after V lost 4 bases and J lost 5 bases. CDR1 and CDR2 from the germline V gene are LGHNA and YNFKEQ. This CDR3 has 14 residues. The CDR3 sequence is CASSPGQGMETQYF. CDR3 in DNA: TGTGCCAGCAGCCCGGGACAGGGGATGGAGACCCAGTACTTC.

The chain combines TRBV20-1 with TRBJ1-5; D unresolved. V lost 3 bases, J lost 3 bases, and 9 bases lay in between. CDR1 is DFQATT and CDR2 is SNEGSKA in the germline V gene (reference sequence). This CDR3 contains 13 residues. The CDR3 nucleotides are TGCAGTGCTAGTTTTGGAGTCAATCAGCCCCAGCATTTT. This gives the protein CSASFGVNQPQHF.

This clonotype was seen more than once but under ten times. The rearrangement joins TRBV5-1 to TRBJ2-1; TRBD2 matches 11 bases. CDR1 and CDR2 (germline): SGHRS, YFSETQ. Trimming took 2 bases from V and 0 from J; bases not matched to a gene: 10. The CDR3 extends over 19 amino acids. The CDR3 protein is CASSFLAGGLPSSYNEQFF. The CDR3 DNA reads as TGCGCCAGCAGCTTCTTAGCGGGAGGGCTCCCGAGCTCCTACAATGAGCAGTTCTTC.

Only a few counts were recorded for this clonotype. The rearrangement uses TRBV20-1 and TRBJ2-1, with 7 bases that match TRBD2. V shed 0 bases, J shed 6 bases, and the junction held 14 bases outside the gene matches. The CDR3 runs 17 residues. Germline V gene sequence: CDR1 DFQATT, CDR2 SNEGSKA (reference sequence). For the CDR3, the DNA is TGCAGTGCTAGAGATGCCCCTCGGCGGGAGTTGGCCAATGAGCAGTTCTTC. Its translation is CSARDAPRRELANEQFF.

The chain uses TRBV2 and TRBJ2-1; 7 positions agree with TRBD1. This CDR3 comprises 15 residues. J lost 6 bases, V lost 2 bases, and 7 bases had no gene match. Germline CDR1 is SNHLY and CDR2 is FYNNEI. The CDR3: CASSETRTGGNEQFF. DNA for the CDR3: TGTGCCAGCAGTGAAACCCGGACAGGTGGCAATGAGCAGTTCTTC.

The chain combines TRBV4-1 with TRBJ1-4; D might be TRBD1 (5 bases). V was clipped by 4 bases and J by 5 bases, with 14 bases between them. This CDR3 has 15 residues. Germline CDR1 MGHRA, CDR2 YSYEKL. The CDR3 nucleotides read TGCGCCAGCAGCCGTAGCCGGGACGGGAATGAAAAACTGTTTTTT. This codes for CASSRSRDGNEKLFF.

This clonotype was picked up a small number of times. The chain carries TRBV5-1 and TRBJ2-7, with 7 nucleotides matching TRBD1. This CDR3 has 14 amino acids. The ends lost 4 bases at V and 3 bases at J; junction bases unmatched: 7. Per the germline V gene, CDR1 is SGHRS and CDR2 is YFSETQ. CDR3 DNA: TGCGCCAGCAGCCCCCCGACAGGGATCTACGAGCAGTACTTC. Translating gives CASSPPTGIYEQYF.

About this clonotype: The junction departs from germline at one end; a sequencing error may be responsible. The V gene is TRBV20-1, the J gene TRBJ1-5; D gene uncertain. Germline loops: CDR1 DFQATT, CDR2 SNEGSKA (reference sequence). The CDR3 is 13 residues long. The CDR3 loop is CSARGSANQPQHF. The CDR3 coding sequence is TGCAGTGCCAGAGGGTCAGCGAATCAGCCCCAGCATTTT.

The rearrangement links TRBV24-1 to TRBJ2-5, with D perhaps being TRBD1 or TRBD2 (6 bases each). The CDR3 is 15 residues long. The V end was cut by 7 bases, the J end by 1 base, with 15 bases between. Germline CDR1 reads KGHDR; CDR2 reads SFDVKD. The CDR3 DNA reads as TGTGCCACCAGCGCCGAACAGGGACTCCAAGAGACCCAGTACTTC. Protein: CATSAEQGLQETQYF.

Comments on this clonotype: At one of its ends the junction is not consistent with the germline gene, which may arise from a read error. The V call is TRBV6-2 or TRBV6-3, the J call TRBJ2-4; D is possibly TRBD1 or TRBD2 (5 bases each). Germline V gene sequence: CDR1 MNHEY, CDR2 SVGEGT. The CDR3 is made up of 11 amino acids. The CDR3, as DNA: TGTGTCAGCAGCCTCTCCAGGGAGCAGTACTTC. Its protein product is CVSSLSREQYF.

CDR3 sequence (DNA): TGTGCCAGCAGCTTACTGGGACAGGTGTACACCGGGGAGCTGTTTTTT. It translates to CASSLLGQVYTGELFF. This chain connects TRBV7-9 to TRBJ2-2; 8 bases are a match to TRBD1. Trimming cost V 2 bases and J 3 bases; bases outside gene matches: 5. Per the germline V gene, CDR1 is SEHNR and CDR2 is FQNEAQ (reference sequence). This CDR3 has 16 residues.

The chain uses TRBV7-2 and TRBJ1-2; no definite D call. The germline V gene has CDR1 SGHTA and CDR2 FQGNSA. The CDR3 runs 15 residues. The V end lost 5 bases, the J end lost 4 bases, and 17 bases lay between the germline ends. The CDR3 here is CASSPRQDPLYGYTF. The CDR3 DNA reads as TGTGCCAGCAGCCCTAGGCAGGATCCCCTCTATGGCTACACCTTC.

This chain joins TRBV7-9 and TRBJ2-3; TRBD2 matches 8 bases. The CDR3 is made up of 14 amino acids. Trimming at V came to 8 bases and at J to 2 bases, leaving 6 bases not matched to a gene. Germline V CDR1 and CDR2: SEHNR, FQNEAQ (reference sequence). In nucleotides, the CDR3 is TGTGCCAGCCTTCCGGGAGGGCCCACAGATACGCAGTATTTT. Its protein is CASLPGGPTDTQYF.

The chain recombines TRBV10-3 with TRBJ1-3; 9 bases agree with TRBD1. The CDR3 totals 17 residues. The V gene's germline CDR1 is ENHRY and CDR2 SYGVKD. V lost 5 bases and J lost 1; bases outside the gene matches: 9. The CDR3: CAISPFGQGISGNTIYF. The CDR3 DNA reads as TGTGCCATCAGTCCCTTCGGACAGGGGATTTCTGGAAACACCATATATTTT.

This clonotype was picked up many times. This chain links TRBV29-1 with TRBJ2-7; D may be TRBD2 (5 bases). Germline CDR1 SQVTM, CDR2 ANQGSEA. CDR3 length equals 13 residues. Trimming cost V 5 bases and J 0 bases, with 11 bases left between them. The CDR3 reads CSVTNRGSYEQYF. The CDR3 region has the DNA TGCAGCGTTACGAACCGGGGCTCCTACGAGCAGTACTTC.

This clonotype was recorded a few times. The chain couples TRBV3-1 to TRBJ2-2; TRBD1 might be the D (6 bases). V was clipped by 3 bases and J by 6 bases, with 14 bases between them. The CDR3 loop spans 15 amino acids. Germline V gene sequence: CDR1 LGHDT, CDR2 YNNKEL (reference sequence). CDR3 region: CASSQADRKAGELFF. The CDR3 DNA reads TGTGCCAGCAGCCAGGCCGACAGGAAGGCCGGGGAGCTGTTTTTT.

This clonotype has more than one count but fewer than ten. This chain joins TRBV5-1 and TRBJ1-4; no definite D call. Germline V gene lookup returns CDR1 SGHRS and CDR2 YFSETQ. The CDR3 spans 16 residues. V was trimmed by 2 bases and J by 5 bases, leaving 16 bases between them. CDR3: CASSFFTFGSNEKLFF. CDR3 DNA sequence: TGCGCCAGCAGCTTTTTTACTTTTGGCTCGAATGAAAAACTGTTTTTT.

The chain combines TRBV12-3 or TRBV12-4 with TRBJ2-5, with 7 bases fitting TRBD2. Near its end, the DNA agrees better with TRBJ2-7, so the J call may be wrong. This CDR3 is 16 amino acids long. CDR3 coding DNA: TGTGCCAGCAGTTCTCCTGGCCTAGCGGCCATCTACGAGCAGTACTTC. Its translation: CASSSPGLAAIYEQYF.

The chain recombines TRBV11-2 with TRBJ2-7; D gene ambiguous. The V end lost 3 bases, the J end lost 7 bases, and 16 bases lay between the germline ends. The CDR3 has 14 residues. In germline, CDR1 is SGHAT, CDR2 FQNNGV. The CDR3 nucleotides are TGTGCCAGCAGCTTGTCCCTCTTAGGCAATGAGCAGTACTTC. Amino acid sequence: CASSLSLLGNEQYF.

The rearrangement links TRBV20-1 to TRBJ1-2; no definite D call. V lost 3 bases, J lost 1 base, and 12 bases lay in between. The germline CDR1 and CDR2 sequences are DFQATT and SNEGSKA (reference sequence). This CDR3 has 14 amino acids. The CDR3 coding sequence is TGCAGTGCTAGTTCACCCGGGAATAACTATGGCTACACCTTC. It yields the protein CSASSPGNNYGYTF.

This chain connects TRBV7-9 to TRBJ2-7; TRBD1 matches 8 bases. Germline CDR1 reads SEHNR; CDR2 reads FQNEAQ (reference sequence). The CDR3 has 15 amino acids. The junction had 6 bases not matched to a gene; V was cut back by 2 bases and J by 3 bases. The CDR3 protein is CASSLYRGTGYEQYF. The DNA for the CDR3 is TGTGCCAGCAGCTTATACAGGGGGACTGGCTACGAGCAGTACTTC.

The chain joins TRBV29-1 to TRBJ2-1; D is possibly TRBD2 (5 bases). CDR1 is SQVTM, CDR2 ANQGSEA, per germline. V was trimmed by 6 bases and J by 5 bases, leaving 14 bases between them. The CDR3 runs to 13 residues. CDR3 region: CSVQTRTDNEQFF. CDR3 DNA: TGCAGCGTACAAACTAGAACAGACAATGAGCAGTTCTTC.

This clonotype was found a few times. The rearrangement joins TRBV6-5 to TRBJ2-7; 9 nucleotides match TRBD1. CDR1 is MNHEY and CDR2 is SVGAGI in the germline V gene. The CDR3 consists of 15 residues. The ends lost 4 bases at V and 3 bases at J; junction bases unmatched: 7. The chain's CDR3 is CASSWGDRVIYEQYF. For the CDR3, the DNA is TGTGCCAGCAGTTGGGGGGACAGGGTTATCTACGAGCAGTACTTC.

This clonotype showed up many times. The chain carries TRBV29-1 and TRBJ2-1; 7 bases align to TRBD2. Trimming cost V 6 bases and J 4 bases; bases outside gene matches: 15. CDR1 and CDR2 from the germline V gene are SQVTM and ANQGSEA. This CDR3 contains 16 residues. The CDR3 loop is CSVNLGGRRSYNEQFF. CDR3 DNA: TGCAGCGTCAACCTTGGCGGGAGAAGAAGTTACAATGAGCAGTTCTTC.

The table lists this clonotype with a few counts. The chain links TRBV20-1 to TRBJ2-1; 10 bases line up with TRBD1. CDR1 is DFQATT and CDR2 is SNEGSKA in the germline V gene (reference sequence). The ends lost 6 bases at V and 8 bases at J; junction bases unmatched: 7. CDR3 length equals 13 residues. In nucleotides, the CDR3 is TGCAGTGCCGTAGGGACAGGGGACGATGAGCAGTTCTTC. It yields the protein CSAVGTGDDEQFF.

As concerns this clonotype: A clone one base away is much larger, so this may be a read error. This chain connects TRBV9 to TRBJ2-5, with no clear D. This CDR3 region has 11 residues. Germline V gives CDR1 SGDLS, CDR2 YYNGEE. The CDR3: CASSVVETHYF. As DNA, the CDR3 is TGTGCCAGCAGCGTAGTAGAGACCCACTACTTC.